The clone carrying this TCR beta chain came up a few times. Its antigen remains unknown. The record originates from a study of identical twins. Points from the study as a whole: Findings came from cross-sectional statistics, without long-term follow-up of donors.

TCRdb redid the calling of the 5' RACE reads with MiXCR, one entry per CDR3 protein. The sample holds 550,000 to 700,000 distinct CDR3 sequences, 20% to 25% seen once. The sample was also linked to a second study, of T cells expressing NK-cell markers. That study adds: Sorted CD3+CD56+NKG2C+, CD3+CD56+NKG2C- and CD3+CD56-NKG2C+ T cells supplied TCR beta repertoires.

The origin of this receptor is a young woman in good health. The sequenced material came from PBMCs.

CDR3 in DNA: TGTGCCAGCAGTGTTCTAGCGGGGGGGCTAGGCGAGCAGTACTTC. Encoded protein: CASSVLAGGLGEQYF. This chain connects TRBV27 to TRBJ2-7, with 12 positions matching TRBD2. The germline CDR1 and CDR2 sequences are MNHEY and SMNVEV (reference sequence). The CDR3 runs 15 residues. V shed 5 bases, J shed 6 bases, and the junction held 8 bases outside the gene matches.